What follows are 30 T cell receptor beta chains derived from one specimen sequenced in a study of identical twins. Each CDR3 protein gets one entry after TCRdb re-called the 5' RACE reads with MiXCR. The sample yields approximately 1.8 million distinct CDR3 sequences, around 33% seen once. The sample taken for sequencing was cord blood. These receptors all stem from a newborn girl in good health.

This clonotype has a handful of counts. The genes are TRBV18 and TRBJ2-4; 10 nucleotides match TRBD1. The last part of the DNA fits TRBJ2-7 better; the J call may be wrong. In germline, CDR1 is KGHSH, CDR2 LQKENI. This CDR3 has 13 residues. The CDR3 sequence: CASSPWDRGEQYF. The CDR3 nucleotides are TGTGCCAGCTCACCATGGGACAGGGGCGAGCAGTACTTC.

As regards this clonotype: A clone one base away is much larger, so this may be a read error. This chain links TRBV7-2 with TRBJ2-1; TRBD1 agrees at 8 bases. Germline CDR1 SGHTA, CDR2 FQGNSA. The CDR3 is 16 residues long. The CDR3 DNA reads TGTGCCAGCAGCTTAACTACTGGGACAGGCAAAAATGAGCAGTCCTTC. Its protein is CASSLTTGTGKNEQSF.

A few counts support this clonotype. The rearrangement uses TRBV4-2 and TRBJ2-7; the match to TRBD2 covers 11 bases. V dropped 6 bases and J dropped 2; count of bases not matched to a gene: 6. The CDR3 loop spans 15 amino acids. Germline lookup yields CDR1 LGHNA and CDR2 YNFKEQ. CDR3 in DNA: TGTGCCAGCAGGAAAAATAGCGGGGGGGCCTACGAGCAGTACTTC. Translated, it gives CASRKNSGGAYEQYF.

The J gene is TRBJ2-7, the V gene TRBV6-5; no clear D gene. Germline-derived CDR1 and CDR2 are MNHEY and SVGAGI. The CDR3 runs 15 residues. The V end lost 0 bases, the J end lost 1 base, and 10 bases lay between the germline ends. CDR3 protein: CASSYSLSGSYEQYF. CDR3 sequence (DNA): TGTGCCAGCAGTTACTCGCTGTCAGGATCCTACGAGCAGTACTTC.

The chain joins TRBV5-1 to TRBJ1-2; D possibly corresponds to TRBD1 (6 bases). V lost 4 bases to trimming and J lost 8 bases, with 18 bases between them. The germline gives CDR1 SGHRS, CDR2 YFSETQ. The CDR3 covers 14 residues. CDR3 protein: CASSPTGIGGGYTF. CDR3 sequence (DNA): TGCGCCAGCAGCCCTACAGGGATCGGAGGGGGCTACACCTTC.

CDR3 in DNA: TGTGCCAGTGAAAACAGGGGACCCAATGAGCAGTTCTTC. Translation: CASENRGPNEQFF. The rearrangement uses TRBV16 and TRBJ2-1, with 7 bases fitting TRBD1. This CDR3 spans 13 amino acids. Losses at the gene ends were 9 bases for V and 6 bases for J; bases not matched to a gene: 8. Germline-derived CDR1 and CDR2 are KGHSY and FQNENV.

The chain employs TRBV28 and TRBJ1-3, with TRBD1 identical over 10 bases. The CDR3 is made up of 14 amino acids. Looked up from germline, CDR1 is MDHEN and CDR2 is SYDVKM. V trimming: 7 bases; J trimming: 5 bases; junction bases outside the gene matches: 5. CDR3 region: CASTRTGGRNTIYF. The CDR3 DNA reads TGTGCCAGCACCCGGACAGGGGGAAGAAACACCATATATTTT.

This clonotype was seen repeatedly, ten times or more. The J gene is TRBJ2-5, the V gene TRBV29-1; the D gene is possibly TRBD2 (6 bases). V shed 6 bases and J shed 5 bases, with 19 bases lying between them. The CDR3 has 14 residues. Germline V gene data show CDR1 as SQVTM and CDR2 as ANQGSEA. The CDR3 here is CSVGRSWEVETQYF. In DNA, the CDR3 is TGCAGCGTCGGACGTTCGTGGGAGGTGGAGACCCAGTACTTC.

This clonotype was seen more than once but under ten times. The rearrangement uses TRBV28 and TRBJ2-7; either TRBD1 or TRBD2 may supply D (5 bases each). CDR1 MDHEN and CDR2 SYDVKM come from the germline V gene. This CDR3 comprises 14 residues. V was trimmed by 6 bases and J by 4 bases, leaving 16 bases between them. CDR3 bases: TGTGCCAGCAGCCATCAAAGGGACCTGTACGAGCAGTACTTC. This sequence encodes CASSHQRDLYEQYF.

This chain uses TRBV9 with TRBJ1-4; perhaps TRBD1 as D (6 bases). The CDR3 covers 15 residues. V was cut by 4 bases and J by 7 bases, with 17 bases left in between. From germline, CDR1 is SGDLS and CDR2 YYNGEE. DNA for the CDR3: TGTGCCAGCAGCCCCTCGAGGGGGGGGGCTGAAAAACTGTTTTTT. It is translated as CASSPSRGGAEKLFF.

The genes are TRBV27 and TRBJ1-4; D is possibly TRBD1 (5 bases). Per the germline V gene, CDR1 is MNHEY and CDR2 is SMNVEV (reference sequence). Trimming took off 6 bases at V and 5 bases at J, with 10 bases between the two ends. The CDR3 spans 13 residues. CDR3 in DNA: TGTGCCAGCAGGGGGACTGACAATGAAAAACTGTTTTTT. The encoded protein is CASRGTDNEKLFF.

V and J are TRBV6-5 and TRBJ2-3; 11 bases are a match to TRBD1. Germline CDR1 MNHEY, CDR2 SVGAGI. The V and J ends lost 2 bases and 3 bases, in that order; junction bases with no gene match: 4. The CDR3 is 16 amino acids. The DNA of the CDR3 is TGTGCCAGCAGTTACGGACAGGGGGCTAGGACAGATACGCAGTATTTT. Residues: CASSYGQGARTDTQYF.

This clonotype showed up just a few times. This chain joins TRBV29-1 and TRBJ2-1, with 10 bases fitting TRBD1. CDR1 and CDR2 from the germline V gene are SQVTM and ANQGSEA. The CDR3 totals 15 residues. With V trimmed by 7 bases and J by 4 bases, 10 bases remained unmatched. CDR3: CSAIRTGGGYNEQFF. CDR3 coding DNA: TGCAGCGCCATTAGGACAGGGGGTGGGTACAATGAGCAGTTCTTC.

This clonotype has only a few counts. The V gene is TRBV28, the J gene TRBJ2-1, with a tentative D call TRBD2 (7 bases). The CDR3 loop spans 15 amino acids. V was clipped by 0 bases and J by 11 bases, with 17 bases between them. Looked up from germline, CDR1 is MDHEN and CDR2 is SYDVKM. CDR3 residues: CASSLWASGGGQQFF. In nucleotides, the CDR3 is TGTGCCAGCAGTTTATGGGCTAGCGGAGGGGGTCAGCAGTTCTTC.

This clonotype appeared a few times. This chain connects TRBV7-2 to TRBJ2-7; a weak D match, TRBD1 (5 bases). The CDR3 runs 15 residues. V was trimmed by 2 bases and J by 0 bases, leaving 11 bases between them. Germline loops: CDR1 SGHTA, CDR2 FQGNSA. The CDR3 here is CASSLIAGPSYEQYF. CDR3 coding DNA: TGTGCCAGCAGCTTAATCGCAGGGCCCTCCTACGAGCAGTACTTC.

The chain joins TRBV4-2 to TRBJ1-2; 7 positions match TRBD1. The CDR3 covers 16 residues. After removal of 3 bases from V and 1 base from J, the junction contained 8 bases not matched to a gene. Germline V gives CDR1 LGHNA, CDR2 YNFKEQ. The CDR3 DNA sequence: TGTGCCAGCAGCCACGCCAACGGACAGGTTAACTATGGCTACACCTTC. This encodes CASSHANGQVNYGYTF.

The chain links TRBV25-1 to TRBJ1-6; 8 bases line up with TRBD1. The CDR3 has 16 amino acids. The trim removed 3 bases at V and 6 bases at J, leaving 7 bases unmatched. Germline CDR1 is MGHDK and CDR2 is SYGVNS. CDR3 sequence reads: CASSDLIQGVNSPLHF. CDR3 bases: TGTGCCAGCAGTGACCTCATACAGGGGGTTAATTCACCCCTCCACTTT. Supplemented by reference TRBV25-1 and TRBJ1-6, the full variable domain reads EADIYQTPRYLVIGTGKKITLECSQTMGHDKMYWYQQDPGMELHLIHYSYGVNSTEKGDLSSESTVSRIRTEHFPLTLESARPSHTSQYLCASSDLIQGVNSPLHFGNGTRLTVT.

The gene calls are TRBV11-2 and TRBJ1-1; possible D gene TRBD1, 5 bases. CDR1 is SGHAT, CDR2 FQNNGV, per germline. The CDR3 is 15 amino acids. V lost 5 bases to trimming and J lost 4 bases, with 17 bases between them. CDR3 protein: CASSLYILRATEAFF. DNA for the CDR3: TGTGCCAGCAGCCTATATATTCTCAGGGCCACTGAAGCTTTCTTT.

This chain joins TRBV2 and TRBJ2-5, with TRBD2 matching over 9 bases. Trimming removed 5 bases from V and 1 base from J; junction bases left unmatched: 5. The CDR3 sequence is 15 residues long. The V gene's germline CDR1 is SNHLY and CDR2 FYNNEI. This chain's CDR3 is CASSTDSGGQETQYF. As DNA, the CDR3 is TGTGCCAGCAGTACCGATAGCGGGGGCCAAGAGACCCAGTACTTC. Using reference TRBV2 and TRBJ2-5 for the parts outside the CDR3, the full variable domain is EPEVTQTPSHQVTQMGQEVILRCVPISNHLYFYWYRQILGQKVEFLVSFYNNEISEKSEIFDDQFSVERPDGSNFTLKIRSTKLEDSAMYFCASSTDSGGQETQYFGPGTRLLVL.

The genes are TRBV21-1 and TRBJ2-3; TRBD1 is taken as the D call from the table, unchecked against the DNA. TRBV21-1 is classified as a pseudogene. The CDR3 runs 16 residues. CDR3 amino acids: CASSKARQGMTDTQYF. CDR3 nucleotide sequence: TGTGCCAGCAGCAAAGCGAGGCAGGGGATGACAGATACGCAGTATTTT.

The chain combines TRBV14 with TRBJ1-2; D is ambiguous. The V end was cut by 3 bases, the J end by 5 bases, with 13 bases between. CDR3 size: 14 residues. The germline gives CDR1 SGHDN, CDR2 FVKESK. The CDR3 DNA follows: TGTGCCAGCAGCCATAGGACGGCTAGATATGGCTACACCTTC. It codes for CASSHRTARYGYTF.

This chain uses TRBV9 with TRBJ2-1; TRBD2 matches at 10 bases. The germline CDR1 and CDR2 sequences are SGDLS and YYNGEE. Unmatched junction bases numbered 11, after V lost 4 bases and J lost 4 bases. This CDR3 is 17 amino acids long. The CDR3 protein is CASSSHSSGRSYNEQFF. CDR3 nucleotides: TGTGCCAGCAGCTCCCATTCTAGCGGGAGATCATACAATGAGCAGTTCTTC.

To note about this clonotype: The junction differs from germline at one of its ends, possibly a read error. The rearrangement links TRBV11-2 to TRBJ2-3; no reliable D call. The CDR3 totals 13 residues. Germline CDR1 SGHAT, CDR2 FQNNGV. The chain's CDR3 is CVSSPEGTDTQYF. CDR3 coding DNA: TGTGTCAGCAGCCCGGAAGGCACAGATACGCAGTATTTT. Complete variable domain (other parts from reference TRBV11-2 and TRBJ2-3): EAGVAQSPRYKIIEKRQSVAFWCNPISGHATLYWYQQILGQGPKLLIQFQNNGVVDDSQLPKDRFSAERLKGVDSTLKIQPAKLEDSAVYLCVSSPEGTDTQYFGPGTRLTVL.

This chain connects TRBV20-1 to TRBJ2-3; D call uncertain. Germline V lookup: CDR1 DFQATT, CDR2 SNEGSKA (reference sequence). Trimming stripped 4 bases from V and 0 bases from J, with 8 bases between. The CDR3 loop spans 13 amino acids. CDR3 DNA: TGCAGTGCTATGGCGGATAGCACAGATACGCAGTATTTT. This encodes CSAMADSTDTQYF.

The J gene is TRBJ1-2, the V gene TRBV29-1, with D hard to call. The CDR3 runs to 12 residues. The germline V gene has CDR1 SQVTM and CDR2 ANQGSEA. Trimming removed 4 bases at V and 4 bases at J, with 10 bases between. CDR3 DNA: TGCAGCGTTGGAAAGGACCGCTATGGCTACACCTTC. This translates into CSVGKDRYGYTF.

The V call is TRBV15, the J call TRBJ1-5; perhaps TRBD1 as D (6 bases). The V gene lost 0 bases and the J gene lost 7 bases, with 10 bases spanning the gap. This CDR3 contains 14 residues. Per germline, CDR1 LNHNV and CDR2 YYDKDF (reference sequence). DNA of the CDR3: TGTGCCACCAGCAGAGATACAGGGAGGCAGCCCCAGCATTTT. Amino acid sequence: CATSRDTGRQPQHF.

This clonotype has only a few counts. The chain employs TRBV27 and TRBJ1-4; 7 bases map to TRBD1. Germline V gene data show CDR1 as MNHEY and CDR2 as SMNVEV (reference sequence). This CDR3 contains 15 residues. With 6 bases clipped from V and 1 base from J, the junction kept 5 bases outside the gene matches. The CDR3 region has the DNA TGTGCCAGCAGGAAGAACAGGGGAACTAATGAAAAACTGTTTTTT. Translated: CASRKNRGTNEKLFF.

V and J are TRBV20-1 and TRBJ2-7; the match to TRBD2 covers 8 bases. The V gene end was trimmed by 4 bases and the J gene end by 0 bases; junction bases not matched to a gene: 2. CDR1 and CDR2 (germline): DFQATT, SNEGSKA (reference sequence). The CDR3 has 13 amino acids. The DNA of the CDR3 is TGCAGTGCTACCGGGGGGGGCTCCTACGAGCAGTACTTC. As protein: CSATGGGSYEQYF.

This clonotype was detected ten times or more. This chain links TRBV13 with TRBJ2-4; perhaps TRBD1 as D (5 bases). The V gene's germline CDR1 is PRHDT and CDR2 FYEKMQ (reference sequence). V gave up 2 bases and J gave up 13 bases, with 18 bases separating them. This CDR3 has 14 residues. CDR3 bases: TGTGCCAGCAGCTTAAACAGGACCCTTTGTGAGCAGTACTTC. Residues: CASSLNRTLCEQYF.

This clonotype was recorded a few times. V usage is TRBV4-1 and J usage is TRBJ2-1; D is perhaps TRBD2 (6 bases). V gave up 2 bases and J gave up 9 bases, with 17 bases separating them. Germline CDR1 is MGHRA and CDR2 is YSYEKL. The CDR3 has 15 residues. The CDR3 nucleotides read TGCGCCAGCAGCCAAATCCGGGGGAAAATAAGTGAGCAGTTCTTC. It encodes CASSQIRGKISEQFF.